The 32 T cell receptor beta chains in this list originate from one sample, sequenced in a study of control samples from healthy donors and cancer patients. This table comes from immunoSEQ multiplex PCR, and its TCRdb copy is limited to in-frame clones, with some not included. Of about 140,000 clones in the sample, more than 90% were seen once. The sample comprised blood. Every receptor here comes from a man aged 25 to 40 in good health.

The V call is TRBV28, the J call TRBJ2-7, with D unclear. V was clipped by 5 bases and J by 3 bases, with 17 bases between them. This CDR3 has 15 residues. Germline CDR1 is MDHEN and CDR2 is SYDVKM. CDR3 sequence (DNA): TGTGCCAGCAGTACCCCTCGTGAGAGGAACTACGAGCAGTACTTC. Its protein product is CASSTPRERNYEQYF.

The chain joins TRBV10-2 to TRBJ2-3; 8 bases agree with TRBD2. V gave up 4 bases and J gave up 4 bases; unmatched junction bases: 7. Germline loops: CDR1 WSHSY, CDR2 SAAADI. This CDR3 contains 15 residues. CDR3 protein: CASSGTGGPADTQYF. Written as DNA, the CDR3 is TGCGCCAGCAGTGGAACGGGAGGGCCTGCAGATACGCAGTATTTT.

The J gene is TRBJ1-1, the V gene TRBV7-9; D is uncertain. Germline V lookup: CDR1 SEHNR, CDR2 FQNEAQ (reference sequence). There are 13 residues in the CDR3. V gave up 2 bases and J gave up 7 bases, with 11 bases separating them. Written as DNA, the CDR3 is TGTGCCAGCAGCTTATTTTCGGGAGTTGAAGCTTTCTTT. Protein sequence: CASSLFSGVEAFF.

The chain joins TRBV7-2 to TRBJ1-2, with TRBD1 matching over 10 bases. CDR3 length equals 14 residues. The germline CDR1 and CDR2 sequences are SGHTA and FQGNSA. The V gene end was trimmed by 5 bases and the J gene end by 6 bases; junction bases not matched to a gene: 6. The CDR3 reads CASSTPTGGNGYTF. The CDR3 bases are TGTGCCAGCAGCACCCCGACAGGGGGCAATGGCTACACCTTC.

This rearrangement joins TRBV28 to TRBJ2-5; 7 bases line up with TRBD2. V lost 2 bases and J lost 3; bases outside the gene matches: 6. From germline, CDR1 is MDHEN and CDR2 SYDVKM. The CDR3 length is 15 residues. The CDR3, as DNA: TGTGCCAGCAGTTTACCGGGGACTATAGAAGAGACCCAGTACTTC. Its translation is CASSLPGTIEETQYF.

This clone was seen a few times. This chain connects TRBV28 to TRBJ1-2; D not resolved. The CDR3 contains 12 residues. The V gene's germline CDR1 is MDHEN and CDR2 SYDVKM. V lost 1 base and J lost 8, with 8 bases in between. DNA of the CDR3: TGTGCCAGCAGTTTATTTTCCGTCGGCTACACCTTC. This gives the protein CASSLFSVGYTF.

This clone was counted at least ten times. The chain uses TRBV4-3 and TRBJ2-7, with 7 bases aligning to TRBD1. In germline, CDR1 is LGHNA, CDR2 YSLEER. The CDR3 runs to 16 residues. J lost 2 bases, V lost 2 bases, and 9 bases had no gene match. The CDR3 sequence: CASSQTTRDSAYEQYF. The DNA of the CDR3 is TGCGCCAGCAGCCAAACAACCCGGGACAGTGCCTACGAGCAGTACTTC.

The V gene is TRBV9, the J gene TRBJ2-2; TRBD1 aligns across 8 bases. The CDR3 is 16 amino acids. V was pared by 4 bases and J by 1 base, with 6 bases of the junction left unmatched. CDR1 SGDLS and CDR2 YYNGEE come from the germline V gene. The CDR3 DNA sequence: TGTGCCAGCAGCTTTGCAGGGGGCCTGAACACCGGGGAGCTGTTTTTT. Protein product: CASSFAGGLNTGELFF.

The rearrangement joins TRBV29-1 to TRBJ1-2; D is unresolved. V was cut by 5 bases and J by 4 bases, with 11 bases left in between. Germline V gene data show CDR1 as SQVTM and CDR2 as ANQGSEA. This CDR3 contains 12 residues. CDR3 loop: CSVFRESYGYTF. CDR3 nucleotides: TGCAGCGTTTTCCGGGAGAGCTATGGCTACACCTTC.

The chain couples TRBV27 to TRBJ1-6, with D unclear. The germline V gene has CDR1 MNHEY and CDR2 SMNVEV (reference sequence). V dropped 6 bases and J dropped 5 bases, with 23 bases sitting between them. The CDR3 length is 18 residues. The CDR3 sequence is CASSHRSGVGANNSPLHF. The CDR3 DNA reads as TGTGCCAGCAGCCACCGAAGCGGGGTTGGTGCAAATAATTCACCCCTCCACTTT.

This clone was counted only a few times. This CDR3 is CASHRQGKDGELFF. CDR3 DNA: TGTGCCAGCCATAGACAGGGGAAGGACGGGGAGCTGTTTTTT. The chain uses TRBV2 and TRBJ2-2, with 8 bases that match TRBD1. After removal of 8 bases from V and 7 bases from J, the junction contained 9 bases not matched to a gene. This CDR3 is built from 14 residues. Germline V CDR1 and CDR2: SNHLY, FYNNEI.

V usage is TRBV7-9 and J usage is TRBJ2-5; 7 nucleotides agree with TRBD2. There are 16 residues in the CDR3. J gave up 4 bases and V 1 base, and 9 bases lay outside the gene matches. The germline V gene encodes CDR1 SEHNR and CDR2 FQNEAQ (reference sequence). The CDR3 spells CASSLGIAGTTETQYF. Here the CDR3 DNA reads TGTGCCAGCAGCTTAGGAATAGCGGGCACCACAGAGACCCAGTACTTC.

The CDR3 is CASSFLSGNTIYF. The CDR3 DNA sequence: TGTGCCAGCAGTTTTCTCTCTGGAAACACCATATATTTT. The V gene is TRBV6-1, the J gene TRBJ1-3, with D hard to call. V was shortened by 5 bases and J by 0 bases, with 5 bases between the two germline ends. Germline V gene lookup returns CDR1 MNHNS and CDR2 SASEGT. The CDR3 length is 13 residues.

The chain is built from TRBV5-1 and TRBJ2-1; D is uncertain. Per germline, CDR1 SGHRS and CDR2 YFSETQ. The CDR3 sequence is 11 residues long. V shed 2 bases and J shed 10 bases, with 7 bases lying between them. The CDR3, as DNA: TGCGCCAGCAGCTTCCTAGGGGAGCAGTTCTTC. It encodes CASSFLGEQFF.

The rearrangement joins TRBV2 to TRBJ2-7; 8 bases are a match to TRBD1. CDR1 and CDR2 from the germline V gene are SNHLY and FYNNEI. The V and J ends lost 8 bases and 2 bases, in that order; junction bases with no gene match: 8. This CDR3 is 14 amino acids long. For the CDR3, the DNA is TGTGCCAGCGCCGACCGGGACAGGACCTACGAGCAGTACTTC. The encoded protein is CASADRDRTYEQYF.

The V and J genes are TRBV9 and TRBJ2-7; TRBD1 matches at 10 bases. J was trimmed by 5 bases and V by 0 bases; bases with no gene match: 5. Germline CDR1 and CDR2: SGDLS and YYNGEE. The CDR3 runs 15 residues. CDR3 protein: CASSVGGQGGDEQYF. The CDR3 bases are TGTGCCAGCAGCGTAGGAGGACAGGGGGGAGACGAGCAGTACTTC. Drawing the rest from reference TRBV9 and TRBJ2-7, the complete variable domain is DSGVTQTPKHLITATGQRVTLRCSPRSGDLSVYWYQQSLDQGLQFLIQYYNGEERAKGNILERFSAQQFPDLHSELNLSSLELGDSALYFCASSVGGQGGDEQYFGPGTRLTVT.

This CDR3 reads CASRLLTSPPHEQYF. The CDR3, as DNA: TGTGCAAGTCGCTTACTGACTAGCCCTCCCCACGAGCAGTACTTC. This rearrangement joins TRBV12-2 to TRBJ2-7; TRBD2, the table's D call, was not compared with the DNA. TRBV12-2 is noted as a pseudogene. The CDR3 is 15 residues long.

The gene calls are TRBV28 and TRBJ2-7, with a weak D call TRBD1 (6 bases). The CDR3 spans 14 residues. Trimming left V 1 base short and J 4 bases short, with 11 bases between. CDR1 and CDR2 (germline): MDHEN, SYDVKM. The CDR3, as DNA: TGTGCCAGCAGTTTATTTCAGGGGTCGTACGAGCAGTACTTC. Translating it yields CASSLFQGSYEQYF. Variable domain in full (rest from reference TRBV28 and TRBJ2-7): DVKVTQSSRYLVKRTGEKVFLECVQDMDHENMFWYRQDPGLGLRLIYFSYDVKMKEKGDIPEGYSVSREKKERFSLILESASTNQTSMYLCASSLFQGSYEQYFGPGTRLTVT.

This clone appeared a single time. The chain combines TRBV5-1 with TRBJ1-1, with D possibly being TRBD1 (5 bases). This CDR3 spans 14 amino acids. The V end was cut by 4 bases, the J end by 2 bases, with 12 bases between. Germline lookup yields CDR1 SGHRS and CDR2 YFSETQ. The CDR3 here is CASSLIRGNTEAFF. The DNA for the CDR3 is TGCGCCAGCAGCCTTATTAGGGGAAACACTGAAGCTTTCTTT.

CDR3 sequence (DNA): TGTGCCAGCAGGAGCGGGGGGATCCAAGAGACCCAGTACTTC. It specifies CASRSGGIQETQYF. The chain joins TRBV6-6 to TRBJ2-5; TRBD2 aligns across 9 bases. This CDR3 contains 14 residues. J was trimmed by 1 base and V by 6 bases; bases with no gene match: 3. Germline loops: CDR1 MNHNY, CDR2 SVGAGI (reference sequence).

This chain uses TRBV5-8 with TRBJ1-1; a weak D match, TRBD1 (5 bases). Germline CDR1 and CDR2: SGHTS and YDEGEE. Trimming removed 7 bases at V and 10 bases at J, with 23 bases between. The CDR3 contains 14 residues. The CDR3 DNA reads as TGTGCCAGCCGACTTTATGGGGACGGTGACGGAGCTTTCTTT. It is translated as CASRLYGDGDGAFF.

V usage is TRBV24-1 and J usage is TRBJ1-2; possibly TRBD1 for D (6 bases). V gave up 5 bases and J gave up 2 bases, with 11 bases separating them. Germline V lookup: CDR1 KGHDR, CDR2 SFDVKD. The CDR3 length is 14 residues. CDR3 sequence (DNA): TGTGCCACCAGTGGGTCAGGACAGAACTATGGCTACACCTTC. It specifies CATSGSGQNYGYTF.

V and J are TRBV4-1 and TRBJ2-3; 13 nucleotides line up with TRBD2. This CDR3 has 19 amino acids. After removal of 2 bases from V and 7 bases from J, the junction contained 15 bases not matched to a gene. Germline CDR1 and CDR2: MGHRA and YSYEKL. The CDR3 region has the DNA TGCGCCAGCAGCCAATCCCGAAGCCGGACTAGCGGGAGCCTGCATACGCAGTATTTT. This translates into CASSQSRSRTSGSLHTQYF.

This chain connects TRBV5-6 to TRBJ1-1; 7 bases are shared with TRBD1. Germline V gene lookup returns CDR1 SGHDT and CDR2 YYEEEE. V shed 4 bases and J 4 bases; nucleotides not matched to a gene: 7. This CDR3 contains 14 residues. CDR3 residues: CASSNDRASTEAFF. The CDR3, as DNA: TGTGCCAGCAGCAATGACAGGGCGAGCACTGAAGCTTTCTTT.

V gene TRBV5-8 combines with J gene TRBJ1-5; D gene unclear. CDR1 and CDR2 from the germline V gene are SGHTS and YDEGEE. The length of the CDR3 is 14 residues. Trimming removed 0 bases from V and 0 bases from J, with 4 bases in between. The CDR3 spells CASSLAPSNQPQHF. DNA of the CDR3: TGTGCCAGCAGCTTGGCCCCTAGCAATCAGCCCCAGCATTTT.

Here the CDR3 reads CASSFQPVPPYNEQFF. The CDR3 coding sequence is TGTGCCAGTAGCTTCCAGCCCGTCCCTCCCTACAATGAGCAGTTCTTC. The V call is TRBV19, the J call TRBJ2-1, with D uncertain. There are 16 residues in the CDR3. Germline lookup yields CDR1 LNHDA and CDR2 SQIVND (reference sequence). The ends were cut back, 6 bases at V and 2 bases at J, with 17 bases in the middle.

This clone appeared a few times. The gene calls are TRBV28 and TRBJ2-3, with TRBD1 as a possible D gene (5 bases). V lost 7 bases and J lost 1, with 15 bases in between. The CDR3 is 15 amino acids. Per the germline V gene, CDR1 is MDHEN and CDR2 is SYDVKM. The CDR3 loop is CASKLPGHGTDTQYF. Here the CDR3 DNA reads TGTGCCAGCAAACTCCCTGGACACGGCACAGATACGCAGTATTTT.

This chain links TRBV7-9 with TRBJ1-1; D unclear. The germline V gene encodes CDR1 SEHNR and CDR2 FQNEAQ (reference sequence). The CDR3 is 13 residues long. V was clipped by 1 base and J by 0 bases, with 3 bases between them. This CDR3 reads CASSLGMNTEAFF. CDR3 sequence (DNA): TGTGCCAGCAGCTTAGGAATGAACACTGAAGCTTTCTTT. Full variable domain (rest looked up from reference TRBV7-9 and TRBJ1-1): DTGVSQNPRHKITKRGQNVTFRCDPISEHNRLYWYRQTLGQGPEFLTYFQNEAQLEKSRLLSDRFSAERPKGSFSTLEIQRTEQGDSAMYLCASSLGMNTEAFFGQGTRLTVV.

The genes are TRBV19 and TRBJ1-1; D call uncertain. Germline lookup yields CDR1 LNHDA and CDR2 SQIVND (reference sequence). V was cut by 5 bases and J by 0 bases, with 10 bases left in between. The CDR3 runs to 14 residues. CDR3 region: CASSGEVMNTEAFF. The CDR3, as DNA: TGTGCCAGTAGTGGGGAGGTCATGAACACTGAAGCTTTCTTT.

The chain employs TRBV12-5 and TRBJ1-6, with D tentatively TRBD1 (5 bases). CDR1 is LGHNT and CDR2 is FRNRAP in the germline V gene. V was cut by 3 bases and J by 6 bases, with 12 bases left in between. This CDR3 has 15 residues. The CDR3 reads CASGFGAWGNSPLHF. Written as DNA, the CDR3 is TGTGCTAGTGGTTTTGGGGCGTGGGGTAATTCACCCCTCCACTTT.

The chain joins TRBV2 to TRBJ2-1; TRBD2 matches at 14 bases. The V and J ends lost 8 bases and 7 bases, in that order; junction bases with no gene match: 4. This CDR3 is built from 14 residues. Germline loops: CDR1 SNHLY, CDR2 FYNNEI. The CDR3 sequence is CASGGTSGRNEQFF. CDR3 nucleotides: TGTGCCAGCGGAGGGACTAGCGGGAGAAATGAGCAGTTCTTC.

V is TRBV3-1 (or the pseudogene TRBV3-2) and J is TRBJ2-7, with 10 bases fitting TRBD2. The CDR3 contains 19 residues. The germline V gene has CDR1 LGHDT and CDR2 YNNKEL (reference sequence). The junction had 17 bases not matched to a gene; V was cut back by 4 bases and J by 2 bases. Here the CDR3 reads CASSPRRASGRVSAYEQYF. In DNA form, the CDR3 reads TGTGCCAGCAGCCCCCGGAGAGCTAGCGGGAGAGTTAGCGCCTACGAGCAGTACTTC.